The 13 T cell receptor beta chains below come from one sample, sequenced in a study of cytotoxic CD8 clonotypes in ibrutinib-treated CLL. Sequencing was performed with immunoSEQ multiplex PCR; in TCRdb, only in-frame clones are kept and a portion is missing. The sample has roughly 51,000 clones; roughly 53% are singletons. This sample comprised PBMCs, obtained after 12 months of ibrutinib treatment. These receptors were taken from a human donor with chronic lymphocytic leukemia.

V and J are TRBV7-6 and TRBJ2-7; 10 nucleotides match TRBD2. The CDR3 has 15 amino acids. Germline CDR1 and CDR2: SGHVS and FNYEAQ. The V gene end was trimmed by 5 bases and the J gene end by 1 base; junction bases not matched to a gene: 5. The chain's CDR3 is CASSGGTSASYEQYF. CDR3 nucleotide sequence: TGTGCCAGCAGCGGTGGGACTAGCGCGTCCTACGAGCAGTACTTC.

The chain carries TRBV28 and TRBJ1-2; 10 bases are a match to TRBD1. The length of the CDR3 is 15 residues. With 6 bases clipped from V and 5 bases from J, the junction kept 9 bases outside the gene matches. Germline lookup yields CDR1 MDHEN and CDR2 SYDVKM. The CDR3 coding sequence is TGTGCCAGCAGCCCCGGGACAGGGGCGCGGTATGGCTACACCTTC. This translates into CASSPGTGARYGYTF.

The chain uses TRBV7-9 and TRBJ1-2; D possibly corresponds to TRBD1 (6 bases). Germline V gene data show CDR1 as SEHNR and CDR2 as FQNEAQ (reference sequence). V lost 6 bases and J 4 bases, leaving 15 bases between the germline ends. CDR3 length equals 14 residues. CDR3 in amino acids: CASRPLQGSYGYTF. CDR3 DNA sequence: TGTGCCAGCAGGCCCCTACAGGGTAGCTATGGCTACACCTTC. Together with reference TRBV7-9 and TRBJ1-2, the CDR3 gives the full variable domain: DTGVSQNPRHKITKRGQNVTFRCDPISEHNRLYWYRQTLGQGPEFLTYFQNEAQLEKSRLLSDRFSAERPKGSFSTLEIQRTEQGDSAMYLCASRPLQGSYGYTFGSGTRLTVV.

In this sample, this clone turned up many times. The sample carries other DNA sequences with the same CDR3. The chain uses TRBV5-1 and TRBJ2-1, with D possibly being TRBD2 (6 bases). V lost 7 bases to trimming and J lost 10 bases, with 12 bases between them. The germline CDR1 and CDR2 sequences are SGHRS and YFSETQ. The CDR3 runs 11 residues. The CDR3 bases are TGCGCCAGCCGGCGGGGAAACGAGCAGTTCTTC. Translating it yields CASRRGNEQFF.

This clone was found a few times. The chain carries TRBV28 and TRBJ2-7; 7 bases are shared with TRBD2. V was clipped by 5 bases and J by 4 bases; unmatched bases: 8. The CDR3 has 14 residues. The V gene's germline CDR1 is MDHEN and CDR2 SYDVKM. The CDR3 sequence is CASSLGGVLYEQYF. CDR3 DNA: TGTGCCAGCAGTCTGGGGGGGGTCCTATACGAGCAGTACTTC.

The J gene is TRBJ2-7, the V gene TRBV7-9; TRBD2 might be the D (5 bases). The CDR3 is 13 amino acids. Trimming stripped 5 bases from V and 3 bases from J, with 11 bases between. Per the germline V gene, CDR1 is SEHNR and CDR2 is FQNEAQ (reference sequence). DNA for the CDR3: TGTGCCAGCAGCCCGGGAAGACGCTACGAGCAGTACTTC. Encoded protein: CASSPGRRYEQYF.

The J gene is TRBJ1-1, the V gene TRBV28; TRBD1 matches at 10 bases. After removal of 4 bases from V and 9 bases from J, the junction contained 8 bases not matched to a gene. This CDR3 is built from 14 residues. Germline CDR1 MDHEN, CDR2 SYDVKM. The CDR3 sequence: CASSSGTGVFQAFF. The CDR3 DNA sequence: TGTGCCAGCAGTTCAGGGACAGGGGTCTTCCAAGCTTTCTTT.

CDR3 DNA: TGTGCCAGCAGTTTGACGAGACTAGCGGGAGCCTACGAGCAGTACTTC. As protein: CASSLTRLAGAYEQYF. The rearrangement uses TRBV27 and TRBJ2-7; 12 bases are a match to TRBD2. The trim removed 3 bases at V and 2 bases at J, leaving 5 bases unmatched. The CDR3 has 16 residues. CDR1 and CDR2 (germline): MNHEY, SMNVEV (reference sequence).

This chain joins TRBV6-1 and TRBJ2-3; 8 bases map to TRBD1. The CDR3 spans 15 residues. Looked up from germline, CDR1 is MNHNS and CDR2 is SASEGT. Trimming removed 8 bases from V and 4 bases from J; junction bases left unmatched: 11. The CDR3 loop is CASGRQGMGPDTQYF. DNA for the CDR3: TGTGCCAGCGGTCGACAGGGGATGGGGCCAGATACGCAGTATTTT.

V gene TRBV6-6 combines with J gene TRBJ1-6; D unclear. Germline V lookup: CDR1 MNHNY, CDR2 SVGAGI (reference sequence). V gave up 5 bases and J gave up 7 bases, with 6 bases separating them. This CDR3 has 12 amino acids. The CDR3 DNA follows: TGTGCCAGCAGTGACCGGAATTCACCCCTCCACTTT. Amino acid sequence: CASSDRNSPLHF.

The CDR3 DNA reads TGTGCCAGCAGTCCACCCGGCACCGGGACCTACGAGCAGTACTTC. As protein: CASSPPGTGTYEQYF. The V and J genes are TRBV28 and TRBJ2-7; a possible D gene is TRBD2 (5 bases). Trimming took off 5 bases at V and 2 bases at J, with 16 bases between the two ends. The CDR3 has 15 residues. The V gene's germline CDR1 is MDHEN and CDR2 SYDVKM. The full variable domain, with the rest looked up from reference TRBV28 and TRBJ2-7, is DVKVTQSSRYLVKRTGEKVFLECVQDMDHENMFWYRQDPGLGLRLIYFSYDVKMKEKGDIPEGYSVSREKKERFSLILESASTNQTSMYLCASSPPGTGTYEQYFGPGTRLTVT.

The chain recombines TRBV7-9 with TRBJ1-1; D call uncertain. Trimming removed 5 bases from V and 1 base from J, with 11 bases in between. CDR1 is SEHNR, CDR2 FQNEAQ, per germline (reference sequence). The CDR3 length is 14 residues. The CDR3: CASSPSGPNTEAFF. CDR3 in DNA: TGTGCCAGCAGCCCAAGCGGCCCGAACACTGAAGCTTTCTTT.

This clone was recorded once. The chain links TRBV6-1 to TRBJ1-3, with D possibly being TRBD1 (5 bases). The CDR3 is 15 amino acids. Germline lookup yields CDR1 MNHNS and CDR2 SASEGT. V lost 2 bases and J lost 4, with 12 bases in between. The CDR3 is CASSERTLGGNTIYF. The CDR3, as DNA: TGTGCCAGCAGTGAAAGGACATTAGGAGGAAACACCATATATTTT.